The 21 T cell receptor beta chains reported below all come from one sample, sequenced in a study of blood T cell repertoires in COVID-19. Repertoires were generated with immunoSEQ multiplex PCR, while TCRdb's copy carries only in-frame clones and drops some. The sample records about 56,000 clones, approximately 89% being singletons. Sequenced material: peripheral blood. These receptors all come from a woman aged 60-70 years with COVID-19, enrolled during active disease.

The gene calls are TRBV7-8 and TRBJ1-6, with D possibly TRBD1 on 5 matching bases. Trimming stripped 1 base from V and 14 bases from J, with 21 bases between. The CDR3 has 16 amino acids. In germline, CDR1 is SGHVS, CDR2 FQNEAQ. Here the CDR3 reads CASSLDVGGRAISLHF. CDR3 nucleotides: TGTGCCAGCAGCTTAGATGTGGGTGGCAGGGCCATTTCCCTCCACTTT.

This clone was found once. The genes are TRBV6-5 and TRBJ2-7; D is unresolved. V was cut by 0 bases and J by 2 bases, with 11 bases left in between. The CDR3 contains 15 residues. CDR1 is MNHEY, CDR2 SVGAGI, per germline. The CDR3 sequence is CASSYSRSYPYEQYF. CDR3 coding DNA: TGTGCCAGCAGTTACTCTCGCAGTTACCCCTACGAGCAGTACTTC.

The gene calls are TRBV24-1 and TRBJ1-2; no firm D call. This CDR3 contains 13 residues. The germline CDR1 and CDR2 sequences are KGHDR and SFDVKD. V gave up 0 bases and J gave up 8 bases, with 9 bases separating them. The CDR3 nucleotides read TGTGCCACCAGTGATTTGCAGTTGAGGGGCTACACCTTC. Its translation: CATSDLQLRGYTF.

The V gene is TRBV11-2, the J gene TRBJ2-5; TRBD2 is a possible D gene (7 bases). The germline gives CDR1 SGHAT, CDR2 FQNNGV. Trimming removed 6 bases from V and 1 base from J, with 18 bases in between. The CDR3 length is 16 residues. DNA of the CDR3: TGTGCCAGCAGTGGGGGGGCGGGAGACCTCCAAGAGACCCAGTACTTC. It specifies CASSGGAGDLQETQYF.

The chain recombines TRBV2 with TRBJ2-1, with D perhaps matching TRBD1 (6 bases). The CDR3 length is 12 residues. The ends were cut back, 4 bases at V and 9 bases at J, with 10 bases in the middle. Germline V gene data show CDR1 as SNHLY and CDR2 as FYNNEI. This CDR3 reads CASSGTAGEQFF. The CDR3 DNA is TGTGCCAGCAGTGGGACAGCAGGTGAGCAGTTCTTC. Filled out from reference TRBV2 and TRBJ2-1, the complete variable domain reads EPEVTQTPSHQVTQMGQEVILRCVPISNHLYFYWYRQILGQKVEFLVSFYNNEISEKSEIFDDQFSVERPDGSNFTLKIRSTKLEDSAMYFCASSGTAGEQFFGPGTRLTVL.

The rearrangement uses TRBV6-1 and TRBJ2-1; TRBD2 agrees at 10 bases. This CDR3 is built from 15 residues. CDR1 MNHNS and CDR2 SASEGT come from the germline V gene. Germline trimming cut 2 bases from V and 10 bases from J; bases unmatched to any gene: 8. CDR3 residues: CASSERSGGDREQFF. The CDR3 coding sequence is TGTGCCAGCAGTGAACGGAGCGGGGGGGACCGGGAGCAGTTCTTC.

The chain joins TRBV19 to TRBJ2-3, with 13 bases fitting TRBD2. The CDR3 totals 16 residues. The germline V gene has CDR1 LNHDA and CDR2 SQIVND (reference sequence). V was clipped by 3 bases and J by 3 bases; unmatched bases: 3. The CDR3 DNA reads TGTGCCAGTAGTATTGAACTAGCGGGAGGGACAGATACGCAGTATTTT. Protein: CASSIELAGGTDTQYF.

The chain is built from TRBV4-2 and TRBJ2-1, with TRBD1 matching over 7 bases. Per the germline V gene, CDR1 is LGHNA and CDR2 is YNFKEQ. V was pared by 4 bases and J by 9 bases, with 9 bases of the junction left unmatched. The CDR3 extends over 14 amino acids. The CDR3 protein is CASSPSTGLGEQFF. CDR3 nucleotides: TGTGCCAGCAGCCCATCGACAGGGTTAGGTGAGCAGTTCTTC.

J is TRBJ2-1 and V is TRBV19; the match to TRBD1 covers 10 bases. After removal of 0 bases from V and 4 bases from J, the junction contained 3 bases not matched to a gene. Germline lookup yields CDR1 LNHDA and CDR2 SQIVND (reference sequence). The CDR3 has 16 residues. DNA for the CDR3: TGTGCCAGTAGTATAGACGGGACAGGGGATTACAATGAGCAGTTCTTC. Amino acids: CASSIDGTGDYNEQFF.

The rearrangement joins TRBV7-2 to TRBJ2-3; TRBD2 agrees at 7 bases. V lost 4 bases to trimming and J lost 7 bases; unmatched junction nucleotides: 2. The germline V gene encodes CDR1 SGHTA and CDR2 FQGNSA. CDR3 length: 12 residues. The CDR3 DNA is TGTGCCAGCAGCTCGCGGGGGAATACGCAGTATTTT. Amino acids: CASSSRGNTQYF.

This chain links TRBV30 with TRBJ1-2; possibly TRBD1 for D (5 bases). The CDR3 length is 14 residues. CDR1 and CDR2 from the germline V gene are GTSNPN and SVGIG (reference sequence). V was trimmed by 3 bases and J by 4 bases, leaving 15 bases between them. This CDR3 reads CAWSSPQGPYGYTF. CDR3 sequence (DNA): TGTGCCTGGAGCTCCCCCCAGGGTCCCTATGGCTACACCTTC.

The chain combines TRBV27 with TRBJ2-6; the D gene is possibly TRBD2 (5 bases). Germline-derived CDR1 and CDR2 are MNHEY and SMNVEV (reference sequence). V lost 2 bases and J 0 bases, leaving 11 bases between the germline ends. CDR3 length equals 17 residues. The CDR3 sequence is CASSLGGRASGANVLTF. The DNA of the CDR3 is TGTGCCAGCAGTTTAGGAGGTCGCGCCTCTGGGGCCAACGTCCTGACTTTC. The whole variable domain, filled in from reference TRBV27 and TRBJ2-6, reads EAQVTQNPRYLITVTGKKLTVTCSQNMNHEYMSWYRQDPGLGLRQIYYSMNVEVTDKGDVPEGYKVSRKEKRNFPLILESPSPNQTSLYFCASSLGGRASGANVLTFGAGSRLTVL.

V is TRBV18 and J is TRBJ2-5; D is perhaps TRBD2 (5 bases). Trimming left V 4 bases short and J 5 bases short, with 5 bases between. The CDR3 loop spans 11 amino acids. CDR1 and CDR2 (germline): KGHSH, LQKENI. The CDR3 DNA follows: TGTGCCAGCTCACGAGGGGAGACCCAGTACTTC. Its translation is CASSRGETQYF.

This rearrangement joins TRBV2 to TRBJ1-5; TRBD1 is a possible D gene (5 bases). Trimming pared 6 bases from V and 4 bases from J, leaving 22 bases between. The CDR3 length is 17 residues. Germline CDR1 reads SNHLY; CDR2 reads FYNNEI. CDR3 in DNA: TGTGCCAGCAGGGGGGGGATTGACAGTTCGGTGAATCAGCCCCAGCATTTT. Protein: CASRGGIDSSVNQPQHF.

There are a few counts of this clone. The rearrangement links TRBV30 to TRBJ1-1; 8 bases align to TRBD1. The germline V gene has CDR1 GTSNPN and CDR2 SVGIG (reference sequence). The CDR3 has 16 amino acids. V lost 0 bases, J lost 0 bases, and 6 bases stayed unmatched. The CDR3 loop reads CAWSVLGTGMNTEAFF. The DNA for the CDR3 is TGTGCCTGGAGTGTACTAGGGACAGGTATGAACACTGAAGCTTTCTTT.

This rearrangement joins TRBV15 to TRBJ2-4; possibly TRBD1 for D (5 bases). The CDR3 length is 17 residues. The germline CDR1 and CDR2 sequences are LNHNV and YYDKDF (reference sequence). V was shortened by 0 bases and J by 1 base, with 13 bases between the two germline ends. The CDR3 DNA is TGTGCCACCAGCAGAGATCCAACAGGAGTGGCCAAAAACATTCAGTACTTC. It specifies CATSRDPTGVAKNIQYF.

The chain carries TRBV7-2 and TRBJ1-2, with TRBD1 matching over 8 bases. The CDR3 totals 14 residues. The V segment lost 5 bases and the J segment 3 bases; nucleotides outside the gene matches: 5. In germline, CDR1 is SGHTA, CDR2 FQGNSA. CDR3 DNA sequence: TGTGCCAGCAGCCAATACAGGGGGGACTATGGCTACACCTTC. Its protein is CASSQYRGDYGYTF. Complete variable domain (other parts from reference TRBV7-2 and TRBJ1-2): GAGVSQSPSNKVTEKGKDVELRCDPISGHTALYWYRQSLGQGLEFLIYFQGNSAPDKSGLPSDRFSAERTGGSVSTLTIQRTQQEDSAVYLCASSQYRGDYGYTFGSGTRLTVV.

The V and J genes are TRBV28 and TRBJ1-5; maybe TRBD1 (5 bases). Germline CDR1 MDHEN, CDR2 SYDVKM. CDR3 length: 13 residues. Deletions cut 7 bases from V and 4 bases from J, with 11 bases between. The CDR3 sequence: CASKRQMNQPQHF. In DNA, the CDR3 is TGTGCCAGCAAAAGACAGATGAATCAGCCCCAGCATTTT. Looking up the rest from reference TRBV28 and TRBJ1-5 gives the full variable domain: DVKVTQSSRYLVKRTGEKVFLECVQDMDHENMFWYRQDPGLGLRLIYFSYDVKMKEKGDIPEGYSVSREKKERFSLILESASTNQTSMYLCASKRQMNQPQHFGDGTRLSIL.

The V call is TRBV6-2 or TRBV6-3, the J call TRBJ2-3, with TRBD2 as a possible D gene (5 bases). The V end was cut by 2 bases, the J end by 4 bases, with 13 bases between. The CDR3 runs 15 residues. Germline loops: CDR1 MNHEY, CDR2 SVGEGT. Here the CDR3 DNA reads TGTGCCAGCAGTTACAGCAGCCTAGCATCAGATACGCAGTATTTT. Translating it yields CASSYSSLASDTQYF.

The J gene is TRBJ1-1, the V gene TRBV18; TRBD1 aligns across 7 bases. Germline V lookup: CDR1 KGHSH, CDR2 LQKENI. The CDR3 totals 13 residues. Trimming took 5 bases from V and 7 from J; bases not matched to a gene: 7. The CDR3 reads CASSSPGQFEAFF. As DNA, the CDR3 is TGTGCCAGCTCATCGCCGGGACAGTTTGAAGCTTTCTTT. The full variable domain, its missing parts supplied by reference TRBV18 and TRBJ1-1, is NAGVMQNPRHLVRRRGQEARLRCSPMKGHSHVYWYRQLPEEGLKFMVYLQKENIIDESGMPKERFSAEFPKEGPSILRIQQVVRGDSAAYFCASSSPGQFEAFFGQGTRLTVV.

The rearrangement uses TRBV10-3 and TRBJ2-5; 9 nucleotides match TRBD1. Trimming cost V 3 bases and J 3 bases; bases outside gene matches: 2. This CDR3 has 14 residues. Germline CDR1 reads ENHRY; CDR2 reads SYGVKD. CDR3 residues: CAISDRTGEETQYF. The CDR3 coding sequence is TGTGCCATCAGTGACCGGACAGGGGAAGAGACCCAGTACTTC.